This T cell receptor (beta chain) comes out of a study of T-cell memory formation after mild COVID-19. Study at large: Largely, the TCR clusters proved donor specific.

From the 5' RACE reads, TCRdb called clonotypes with MiXCR, one entry per CDR3 protein. The data contain around 47,000 distinct CDR3 sequences, roughly 9.8% of them singletons. On this clonotype: Antigen specificity is unknown.

The CDR3 is 13 residues long. Trimming left V 3 bases short and J 8 bases short, with 12 bases between. Study observations and caveats: Whereas later expanders leaned CD4+, clones contracting day 15 to 85 showed a balanced CD4/CD8 makeup.

The rearrangement uses TRBV23-1 and TRBJ2-3; D perhaps matches TRBD2 (6 bases). TRBV23-1 has ORF status, its function being uncertain. The source is an adult woman who had mild COVID-19 (a few samples of this study predate the infection). Cell type and time point are not known. The specimen was PBMCs or a T cell subset sorted from them (not recorded which). CDR3 loop: CASSQSGLFTQYF. DNA for the CDR3: TGCGCCAGCAGTCAGTCGGGACTCTTTACGCAGTATTTT.